What follows describes a single T cell receptor (beta chain). Measured with immunoSEQ multiplex PCR; TCRdb has only the in-frame clones, and not every one. Found here are some 87,000 clones, 70% to 85% of them singletons; the top ten hold roughly 12%. Germline lookup yields CDR1 DFQATT and CDR2 SNEGSKA (reference sequence). This CDR3 is built from 11 residues. The ends were cut back, 1 base at V and 6 bases at J, with 4 bases in the middle. The data belong to a study of control samples from healthy donors and cancer patients. This sequence joins TRBV20-1 and TRBJ2-1; D unresolved. The sequencing sample was made of PBMCs. The source of this sequence is a man between 60 and 75 years old with head and neck cancer. The CDR3 nucleotides read TGCAGTGCTAGAGCCAGCAATGAGCAGTTCTTC. Protein sequence: CSARASNEQFF.